Below, 4 T cell receptor beta chains from the same sample are listed, as sequenced in a study of T cells after yellow fever vaccination. TCRdb processed the 5' RACE reads anew with MiXCR; each CDR3 protein has one entry. Among 450,000 to 600,000 distinct CDR3 sequences listed, roughly 14% were seen once. The sequenced sample was PBMCs, obtained on the day of the yellow fever booster vaccination. These receptors were taken from a young man who received the YFV17D yellow fever vaccine.

The chain links TRBV2 to TRBJ2-1; no clear D gene. CDR1 SNHLY and CDR2 FYNNEI come from the germline V gene. The CDR3 is 14 residues long. V lost 4 bases and J 3 bases, leaving 10 bases between the germline ends. The CDR3 bases are TGTGCCAGCAGTGGCCCCGGCAGCTACAATGAGCAGTTCTTC. This gives the protein CASSGPGSYNEQFF.

This clonotype was observed at least ten times. The chain recombines TRBV18 with TRBJ2-5; no firm D call. The CDR3 has 12 amino acids. Trimming removed 4 bases at V and 3 bases at J, with 6 bases between. In germline, CDR1 is KGHSH, CDR2 LQKENI. The CDR3 here is CASSHQEETQYF. The CDR3 bases are TGTGCCAGCTCACACCAGGAAGAGACCCAGTACTTC.

This clonotype came up a few times. One junction end disagrees with the germline gene, perhaps due to a read error. This chain uses TRBV20-1 with TRBJ2-1, with D unresolved. Germline V gene data show CDR1 as DFQATT and CDR2 as SNEGSKA (reference sequence). The CDR3 runs 13 residues. CDR3 residues: CSARGLFSGEQFF. The CDR3 coding sequence is TGCAGTGCGAGAGGTCTCTTCTCAGGAGAGCAGTTCTTC.

This clonotype was found a few times. The chain links TRBV6-5 to TRBJ2-7, with a weak D call TRBD1 (6 bases). The V gene's germline CDR1 is MNHEY and CDR2 SVGAGI. The CDR3 is made up of 14 amino acids. V gave up 2 bases and J gave up 3 bases, with 11 bases separating them. The DNA of the CDR3 is TGTGCCAGCAGTTACCGGAGCAGGGGCTACGAGCAGTACTTC. Encoded protein: CASSYRSRGYEQYF.